The 6 T cell receptor beta chains below were found in one sample sequenced in a study of shared clonotypes between healthy human individuals. Measured with immunoSEQ multiplex PCR; TCRdb has only the in-frame clones, and not every one. The sample contains roughly 1,600,000 clones, 98% of which appear only once. Sequencing was performed on naive CD4+ T cells sorted from blood. Subset given: CD45RA+ positively selected. These receptor sequences come from a man aged 30 to 39 in good health.

The rearrangement links TRBV6-5 to TRBJ2-7; a weak D match, TRBD1 (6 bases). The CDR3 is made up of 15 amino acids. V lost 0 bases and J 4 bases, leaving 13 bases between the germline ends. The V gene's germline CDR1 is MNHEY and CDR2 SVGAGI. The CDR3 DNA is TGTGCCAGCAGTTACTCGCGTCAGGGGCGATACGAGCAGTACTTC. Translating it yields CASSYSRQGRYEQYF.

The J gene is TRBJ2-5, the V gene TRBV27, with TRBD2 matching 12 bases. CDR3 size: 15 residues. V trimming: 6 bases; J trimming: 3 bases; junction bases outside the gene matches: 5. Germline values: CDR1 MNHEY, CDR2 SMNVEV (reference sequence). The CDR3: CASRLAGGPEETQYF. The CDR3 DNA sequence: TGTGCCAGCAGGCTAGCGGGAGGGCCTGAAGAGACCCAGTACTTC.

This chain uses TRBV18 with TRBJ2-7; 8 nucleotides agree with TRBD2. V lost 5 bases to trimming and J lost 4 bases; unmatched junction nucleotides: 13. Germline V gives CDR1 KGHSH, CDR2 LQKENI. The CDR3 runs 16 residues. The CDR3 DNA reads as TGTGCCAGCTCAAGGGAGAAAGCGGGAGCGGGTTACGAGCAGTACTTC. As protein: CASSREKAGAGYEQYF.

The chain joins TRBV13 to TRBJ2-5; D is possibly TRBD1 or TRBD2 (5 bases each). The CDR3 contains 16 residues. Germline V lookup: CDR1 PRHDT, CDR2 FYEKMQ (reference sequence). V was cut by 5 bases and J by 0 bases, with 16 bases left in between. CDR3 bases: TGTGCCAGCAGCAACGGGGACGGAGTGTACCAAGAGACCCAGTACTTC. This translates into CASSNGDGVYQETQYF.

Points on this clone: This sample also contains other DNA sequences that code for the same CDR3. The chain employs TRBV29-1 and TRBJ2-1; the match to TRBD1 covers 8 bases. Germline V lookup: CDR1 SQVTM, CDR2 ANQGSEA. This CDR3 contains 12 residues. J was trimmed by 7 bases and V by 6 bases; bases with no gene match: 5. The CDR3 region is CSVRQGSNEQFF. The CDR3 nucleotides are TGCAGCGTAAGACAGGGGTCGAATGAGCAGTTCTTC.

The genes are TRBV6-6 and TRBJ1-2, with TRBD1 as a possible D gene (5 bases). Deletions cut 6 bases from V and 4 bases from J, with 12 bases between. This CDR3 is built from 13 residues. Germline V CDR1 and CDR2: MNHNY, SVGAGI (reference sequence). The DNA of the CDR3 is TGTGCCAGCAGGATACGAGACAGCTATGGCTACACCTTC. It specifies CASRIRDSYGYTF.